The clone carrying this T cell receptor beta chain was seen once. This record comes from a study of blood T cell repertoires in COVID-19. At the level of the study: The United States, Italy and Spain provided the acute and convalescent COVID-19 samples. Nucleic acid was either cDNA or gDNA, and it came from T cells, B-cell-depleted T cells, or PBMCs.

TCRdb's table, derived via immunoSEQ multiplex PCR, lists solely in-frame clones and lacks some. Seen here are 200,000 to 250,000 clones, more than 75% observed once, and the top ten hold around 2.8%. This CDR3 has 14 amino acids. Germline V lookup: CDR1 WNHNN, CDR2 SYGVQD (reference sequence). The V gene lost 3 bases and the J gene lost 5 bases, with 13 bases spanning the gap. The receptor comes from a woman in her twenties or thirties who had recovered from COVID-19. The chain links TRBV10-1 to TRBJ2-5; tentative D call: TRBD2 (6 bases). The sample consisted of peripheral blood. DNA of the CDR3: TGCGCCAGCAGTGACCCAGGGAGGATGGAGACCCAGTACTTC. Translated, it gives CASSDPGRMETQYF.